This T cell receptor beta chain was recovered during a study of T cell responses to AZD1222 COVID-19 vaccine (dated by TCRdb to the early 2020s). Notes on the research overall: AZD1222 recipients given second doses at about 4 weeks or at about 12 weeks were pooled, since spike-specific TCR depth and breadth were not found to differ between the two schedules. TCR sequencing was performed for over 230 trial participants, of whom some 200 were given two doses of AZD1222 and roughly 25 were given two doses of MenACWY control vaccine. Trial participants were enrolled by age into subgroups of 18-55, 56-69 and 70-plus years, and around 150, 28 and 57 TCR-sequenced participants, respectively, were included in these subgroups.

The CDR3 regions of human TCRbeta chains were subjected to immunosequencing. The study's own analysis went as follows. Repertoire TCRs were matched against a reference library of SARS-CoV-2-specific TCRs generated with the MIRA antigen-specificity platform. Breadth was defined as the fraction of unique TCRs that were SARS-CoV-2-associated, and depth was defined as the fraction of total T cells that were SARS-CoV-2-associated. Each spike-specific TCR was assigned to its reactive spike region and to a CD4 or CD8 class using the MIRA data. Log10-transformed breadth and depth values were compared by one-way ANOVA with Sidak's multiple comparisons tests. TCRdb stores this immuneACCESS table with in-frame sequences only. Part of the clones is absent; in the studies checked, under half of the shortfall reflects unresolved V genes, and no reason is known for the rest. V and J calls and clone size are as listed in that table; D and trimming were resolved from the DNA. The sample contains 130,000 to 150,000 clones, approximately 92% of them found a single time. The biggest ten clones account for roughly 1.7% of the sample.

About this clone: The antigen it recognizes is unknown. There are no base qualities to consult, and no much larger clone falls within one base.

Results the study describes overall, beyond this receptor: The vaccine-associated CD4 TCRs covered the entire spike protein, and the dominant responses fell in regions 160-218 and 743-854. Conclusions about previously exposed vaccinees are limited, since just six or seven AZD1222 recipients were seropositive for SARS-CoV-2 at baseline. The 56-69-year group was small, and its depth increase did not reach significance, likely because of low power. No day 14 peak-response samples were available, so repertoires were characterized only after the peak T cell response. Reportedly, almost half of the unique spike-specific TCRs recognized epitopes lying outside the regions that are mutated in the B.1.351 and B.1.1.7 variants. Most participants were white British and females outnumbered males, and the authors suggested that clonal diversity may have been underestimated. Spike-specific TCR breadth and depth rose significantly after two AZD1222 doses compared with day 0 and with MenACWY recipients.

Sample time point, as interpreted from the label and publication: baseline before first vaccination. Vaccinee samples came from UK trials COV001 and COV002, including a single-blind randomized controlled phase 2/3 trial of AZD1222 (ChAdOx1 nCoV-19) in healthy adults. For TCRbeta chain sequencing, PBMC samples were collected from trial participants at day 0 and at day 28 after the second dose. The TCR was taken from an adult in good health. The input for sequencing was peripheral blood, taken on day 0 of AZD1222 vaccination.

This receptor carries the CDR3 CASSYLQGALNTEAFF. The base sequence is TGTGCCAGCAGTTACTTACAGGGGGCCCTGAACACTGAAGCTTTCTTT. The chain is made from TRBV6-6 and TRBJ1-1; the central 9 bases match TRBD1. V trim: 1 base; J trim: 0 bases; unmatched bases: 3. The CDR3 spans 16 residues, from the cysteine through the phenylalanine. The DNA shown is the 48-base CDR3, in frame from base 1. The germline V gene (reference sequence) yields MNHNY for CDR1 and SVGAGI for CDR2.